A single sample is the source of the 4 T cell receptor beta chains below, sequenced in a study of shared clonotypes between healthy human individuals. Sequencing was performed with immunoSEQ multiplex PCR; in TCRdb, only in-frame clones are kept and a portion is missing. The data hold millions of clones, with 90% to 95% observed a single time. The sequenced sample was naive CD4+ T cells sorted from blood. Subset denoted: CD45RA+ positively selected. The source is a man younger than 35 in good health.

The J gene is TRBJ2-5, the V gene TRBV5-1; the match to TRBD2 covers 13 bases. This CDR3 has 17 amino acids. CDR1 is SGHRS and CDR2 is YFSETQ in the germline V gene. J gave up 2 bases and V 0 bases, and 4 bases lay outside the gene matches. The CDR3 protein is CASSLGILAGGQETQYF. In nucleotides, the CDR3 is TGCGCCAGCAGCTTGGGAATACTAGCGGGGGGGCAAGAGACCCAGTACTTC.

The chain employs TRBV4-1 and TRBJ2-7; 13 bases align to TRBD2. V dropped 2 bases and J dropped 3; count of bases not matched to a gene: 1. This CDR3 is built from 15 residues. From germline, CDR1 is MGHRA and CDR2 YSYEKL. The CDR3 reads CASSQRLAGGYEQYF. The CDR3 region has the DNA TGCGCCAGCAGCCAACGACTAGCGGGAGGCTACGAGCAGTACTTC.

This clone was seen just once. The chain joins TRBV2 to TRBJ1-2; D is unclear. This CDR3 region has 14 residues. The V end was cut by 1 base, the J end by 2 bases, with 8 bases between. In germline, CDR1 is SNHLY, CDR2 FYNNEI. This CDR3 reads CASSEVPVNYGYTF. In DNA, the CDR3 is TGTGCCAGCAGTGAAGTGCCAGTGAACTATGGCTACACCTTC.

The rearrangement links TRBV5-8 to TRBJ1-5; 7 nucleotides match TRBD1. The CDR3 sequence is 15 residues long. The J segment lost 4 bases and the V segment lost 4 bases, leaving 8 bases of the junction unmatched. Germline V gene lookup returns CDR1 SGHTS and CDR2 YDEGEE. The CDR3 sequence: CASSTRTGDNQPQHF. CDR3 nucleotide sequence: TGTGCCAGCAGCACGCGGACAGGTGATAATCAGCCCCAGCATTTT.